This entry is about one T cell receptor beta chain. The antigen remains undetermined. The entry originates in a study of monozygotic twins with inflammatory bowel disease. Findings and caveats of the study: Healthy co-twins had higher TCRbeta inverse Simpson diversity than their IBD twins.

From its re-call of the 5' RACE reads, TCRdb lists each CDR3 protein once, without DNA. In total, the table holds 330,000 or so distinct CDR3 sequences. Germline V gives CDR1 DFQATT, CDR2 SNEGSKA (reference sequence). The CDR3 loop spans 16 amino acids. This chain connects TRBV20-1 to TRBJ2-5; absent DNA, TCRdb's TRBD2 call cannot be checked. The origin of this receptor is a human donor with ulcerative colitis or Crohn's disease, or a healthy co-twin of an affected twin (not recorded which). The sequencing input was blood. Here the CDR3 reads CSAREPLLTRGQTQYF.